This TCR beta chain was sequenced during a study of human T cells and chemical hapten exposure. Time point of the sample: patch test 1, 2 weeks after DPC sensitization. Treatment indicated: therapeutic diphenylcyclopropenone sensitization with weekly scalp DPC. MiXCR, applied by TCRdb to the RACE reads, yields one record per CDR3 protein. The sample yields about 380,000 distinct CDR3 sequences, nearly 5% seen once. This CDR3 spans 12 amino acids. Germline lookup yields CDR1 MNHEY and CDR2 SVGAGI. Trimming removed 6 bases at V and 4 bases at J, with 9 bases between. The receptor was isolated from a woman between 50 and 59 years old with alopecia areata. Some clones in this sample may be carry-over from other donors' samples. The J gene is TRBJ2-5, the V gene TRBV6-5; no clear D. Material: whole blood, obtained in connection with sensitization to the hapten diphenylcyclopropenone (DPC). Here the CDR3 reads CASSRTLETQYF. The CDR3 nucleotides read TGTGCCAGCAGCCGTACCCTAGAGACCCAGTACTTC.